This T cell receptor beta chain was sequenced during a study of T cell repertoires in cytomegalovirus infection. Study background: HLA-B-restricted CMV epitopes that are well studied, plus recently identified HLA-C-restricted ones, were used by the study.

TCRdb re-analysed the reads in MiXCR, keeping a single row per CDR3 protein. The table lists fewer than 350,000 distinct CDR3 sequences, 25% to 30% of them singletons. Note on this clonotype: Its antigen remains unidentified.

The clonotype was recovered from a human donor in good health (CMV status not recorded). Some clones in this sample may be carry-over from other donors' samples. This sample comprised cultured PBMCs, obtained from culture after CMV antigen stimulation.

The CDR3 loop reads CASSEHRLGNSPLHF. The CDR3 DNA reads as TGTGCCAGCAGTGAACATCGCCTTGGGAATTCACCCCTCCACTTT. The chain has TRBV25-1 and TRBJ1-6; no reliable D call. The CDR3 is 15 amino acids. Germline CDR1 is MGHDK and CDR2 is SYGVNS. V was shortened by 2 bases and J by 7 bases, with 12 bases between the two germline ends.